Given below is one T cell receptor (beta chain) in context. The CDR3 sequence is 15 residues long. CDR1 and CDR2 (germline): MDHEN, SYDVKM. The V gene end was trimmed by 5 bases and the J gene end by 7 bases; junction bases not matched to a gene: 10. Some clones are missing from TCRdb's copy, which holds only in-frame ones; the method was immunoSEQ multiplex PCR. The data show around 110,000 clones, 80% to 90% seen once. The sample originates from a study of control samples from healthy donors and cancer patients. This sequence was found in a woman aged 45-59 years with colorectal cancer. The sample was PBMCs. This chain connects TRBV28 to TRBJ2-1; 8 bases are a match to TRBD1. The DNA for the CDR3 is TGTGCCAGCAGTAAGACAGGGGATAGGTTGAATGAGCAGTTCTTC. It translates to CASSKTGDRLNEQFF.